This record looks at one T cell receptor beta chain sequence and its context. The antigen remains unidentified. The sort gate was single viable CD3+CD4+CD8-CD45RO+ cells for memory CD4+ T cells. The entry originates in a study of memory CD4+ T cells and cytomegalovirus serostatus. Study overall: This sample comes from healthy Belgian adults, fewer than ten CMV seropositive, approximately 23 seronegative.

Study-wide results and caveats: The CMV-associated TCR signature appears largely within the CD4+ memory repertoire. Repertoires predicted CMV serostatus with median bootstrapped AUC of approximately 0.94.

The CDR3 is 15 amino acids. The junction had 8 bases not matched to a gene; V was cut back by 2 bases and J by 5 bases. From germline, CDR1 is SNHLY and CDR2 FYNNEI. Measured with immunoSEQ multiplex PCR; TCRdb has only the in-frame clones, and not every one. The repertoire consists of about 41,000 clones, with more than 75% occurring once and the leading ten covering approximately 0.79%. V is TRBV2 and J is TRBJ2-5; 7 bases match TRBD1. The sample comprised memory CD4+ T cells from blood. The source is an adult in good health and CMV-seronegative. CDR3 DNA sequence: TGTGCCAGCAGTGAACTGGGACAGCGTACGGAGACCCAGTACTTC. It translates to CASSELGQRTETQYF. The entire variable domain, with the rest obtained from reference TRBV2 and TRBJ2-5, is as follows: EPEVTQTPSHQVTQMGQEVILRCVPISNHLYFYWYRQILGQKVEFLVSFYNNEISEKSEIFDDQFSVERPDGSNFTLKIRSTKLEDSAMYFCASSELGQRTETQYFGPGTRLLVL.